Given below is one TCR beta chain in context. The CDR3 extends over 17 amino acids. Germline V gene lookup returns CDR1 MDHEN and CDR2 SYDVKM. V was clipped by 6 bases and J by 4 bases, with 22 bases between them. The data were obtained in a study of shared clonotypes between healthy human individuals. The naive CD8 fraction comprised CD45RO-negative cells positively selected for CCR7 and excluded terminally differentiated effector memory CD45RA+ cells. The repertoire was sequenced with immunoSEQ multiplex PCR; TCRdb's copy has only in-frame clones and lacks some. The sample lists under 1 million clones; almost 95% were seen once.

This chain connects TRBV28 to TRBJ2-1; TRBD2 is a possible D gene (6 bases). Sequencing used naive CD8+ T cells sorted from blood. This TCR came from a man aged 25 to 40 in good health. The CDR3 sequence: CASSFNSSGEGYNEQFF. CDR3 DNA sequence: TGTGCCAGCAGCTTTAATTCGTCGGGGGAAGGGTACAATGAGCAGTTCTTC. The whole variable domain, remainder taken from reference TRBV28 and TRBJ2-1, is DVKVTQSSRYLVKRTGEKVFLECVQDMDHENMFWYRQDPGLGLRLIYFSYDVKMKEKGDIPEGYSVSREKKERFSLILESASTNQTSMYLCASSFNSSGEGYNEQFFGPGTRLTVL.